The 24 T cell receptor beta chains below were found in one sample sequenced in a study of OX40 agonist ivuxolimab in advanced cancers. Produced via immunoSEQ multiplex PCR; TCRdb's table is partial and in-frame only. Of roughly 50,000 clones in the sample, about four fifths are singletons; the top ten hold 1.2%. Material: CD4+ or CD8+ T cells sorted from blood, obtained in a trial of the OX40 agonist ivuxolimab. The receptors originated from an adult with an advanced solid tumor such as melanoma, head and neck, liver or kidney cancer.

The genes are TRBV6-5 and TRBJ1-1; no firm D call. Between the trimmed V and J ends, which lost 2 bases and 4 bases, there was a span of 11 bases. CDR1 is MNHEY, CDR2 SVGAGI, per germline. CDR3 length equals 14 residues. CDR3 region: CASSYGMGGTEAFF. The CDR3 coding sequence is TGTGCCAGCAGTTACGGGATGGGTGGCACTGAAGCTTTCTTT.

The rearrangement joins TRBV28 to TRBJ1-5; tentatively, D is TRBD1 (5 bases). V was shortened by 5 bases and J by 7 bases, with 24 bases between the two germline ends. Germline CDR1 is MDHEN and CDR2 is SYDVKM. CDR3 length: 17 residues. The DNA for the CDR3 is TGTGCCAGCAGTCGATCGGGGGTACAGGCCTCGAGGCAGCCCCAGCATTTT. Translation: CASSRSGVQASRQPQHF.

The rearrangement links TRBV9 to TRBJ2-7; D is perhaps TRBD2 (6 bases). This CDR3 comprises 15 residues. Trimming removed 0 bases at V and 3 bases at J, with 13 bases between. The germline CDR1 and CDR2 sequences are SGDLS and YYNGEE. The CDR3 region has the DNA TGTGCCAGCAGCGTAGGACGATCGGAGGGCTACGAGCAGTACTTC. Protein product: CASSVGRSEGYEQYF.

The CDR3 DNA follows: TGTGCCAGTAGTATAGCGGGTAGGGACAATGAGCAGTTCTTC. Protein sequence: CASSIAGRDNEQFF. The chain couples TRBV19 to TRBJ2-1; D ambiguous. Trimming removed 1 base at V and 5 bases at J, with 9 bases between. Germline assignment: CDR1 LNHDA and CDR2 SQIVND (reference sequence). The CDR3 loop spans 14 amino acids. Full variable domain (rest looked up from reference TRBV19 and TRBJ2-1): DGGITQSPKYLFRKEGQNVTLSCEQNLNHDAMYWYRQDPGQGLRLIYYSQIVNDFQKGDIAEGYSVSREKKESFPLTVTSAQKNPTAFYLCASSIAGRDNEQFFGPGTRLTVL.

This clone came up a few times. The rearrangement joins TRBV15 to TRBJ2-3; D possibly corresponds to TRBD2 (5 bases). The V end lost 1 base, the J end lost 1 base, and 15 bases lay between the germline ends. The CDR3 has 17 amino acids. The germline gives CDR1 LNHNV, CDR2 YYDKDF (reference sequence). The CDR3 DNA follows: TGTGCCACCAGCAGAGCCAGACTAACCTCGGGCACAGATACGCAGTATTTT. Its translation: CATSRARLTSGTDTQYF. The full variable domain, its missing parts supplied by reference TRBV15 and TRBJ2-3, is DAMVIQNPRYQVTQFGKPVTLSCSQTLNHNVMYWYQQKSSQAPKLLFHYYDKDFNNEADTPDNFQSRRPNTSFCFLDIRSPGLGDTAMYLCATSRARLTSGTDTQYFGPGTRLTVL.

This chain links TRBV2 with TRBJ1-4, with 8 bases identical to TRBD1. The length of the CDR3 is 14 residues. Unmatched junction bases numbered 2, after V lost 4 bases and J lost 4 bases. Germline loops: CDR1 SNHLY, CDR2 FYNNEI. The CDR3: CASSGTGGNEKLFF. The CDR3 DNA is TGTGCCAGCAGTGGAACAGGGGGTAATGAAAAACTGTTTTTT. The full variable domain, completed using reference TRBV2 and TRBJ1-4, is EPEVTQTPSHQVTQMGQEVILRCVPISNHLYFYWYRQILGQKVEFLVSFYNNEISEKSEIFDDQFSVERPDGSNFTLKIRSTKLEDSAMYFCASSGTGGNEKLFFGSGTQLSVL.

CDR3: CASSTGLAGEYEQYF. The DNA for the CDR3 is TGTGCCAGTAGTACCGGACTAGCGGGAGAGTACGAGCAGTACTTC. J is TRBJ2-7 and V is TRBV19; 13 bases are shared with TRBD2. With 4 bases clipped from V and 4 bases from J, the junction kept 4 bases outside the gene matches. This CDR3 has 15 residues. Per the germline V gene, CDR1 is LNHDA and CDR2 is SQIVND (reference sequence).

In nucleotides, the CDR3 is TGTGCCAGCAGCTTATCGGCAGGCAATCAGCCCCAGCATTTT. This encodes CASSLSAGNQPQHF. The chain links TRBV7-2 to TRBJ1-5; D call uncertain. CDR3 length: 14 residues. Trimming shortened V by 2 bases and J by 2 bases, and 7 bases separated the two germline ends. The germline V gene encodes CDR1 SGHTA and CDR2 FQGNSA.

V usage is TRBV9 and J usage is TRBJ2-5; weak D call: TRBD2 (6 bases). The V gene's germline CDR1 is SGDLS and CDR2 YYNGEE. V dropped 3 bases and J dropped 5 bases, with 14 bases sitting between them. CDR3 length equals 14 residues. The DNA for the CDR3 is TGTGCCAGCAGCGCTCTGAGCGGAGGGGAGACCCAGTACTTC. Its protein product is CASSALSGGETQYF.

V usage is TRBV9 and J usage is TRBJ2-3; TRBD2 matches 7 bases. The CDR3 has 15 residues. Unmatched junction bases numbered 3, after V lost 2 bases and J lost 0 bases. CDR1 SGDLS and CDR2 YYNGEE come from the germline V gene. CDR3 loop: CASSVGSGSTDTQYF. CDR3 sequence (DNA): TGTGCCAGCAGCGTGGGTAGCGGGAGCACAGATACGCAGTATTTT.

The chain uses TRBV5-1 and TRBJ2-5; no clear D. Trimming cost V 4 bases and J 1 base, with 8 bases left between them. Germline values: CDR1 SGHRS, CDR2 YFSETQ. The CDR3 has 13 amino acids. DNA of the CDR3: TGCGCCAGCAGCAGGCAGTCCCAAGAGACCCAGTACTTC. Its protein product is CASSRQSQETQYF.

The V and J genes are TRBV6-6 and TRBJ2-2; D is undetermined. With 2 bases removed from V and 5 bases from J, the gap between germline ends came to 3 bases. This CDR3 has 12 residues. Germline V CDR1 and CDR2: MNHNY, SVGAGI (reference sequence). As DNA, the CDR3 is TGTGCCAGCAGTTACGTGACCGGGGAGCTGTTTTTT. This sequence encodes CASSYVTGELFF.

The chain uses TRBV27 and TRBJ2-7, with a tentative D call TRBD2 (6 bases). With 6 bases removed from V and 0 bases from J, the gap between germline ends came to 15 bases. Germline CDR1 MNHEY, CDR2 SMNVEV (reference sequence). The CDR3 extends over 15 amino acids. The DNA of the CDR3 is TGTGCCAGCAGCAGGGACTGGGGGAGCTCCTACGAGCAGTACTTC. Encoded protein: CASSRDWGSSYEQYF.

This clone turned up a few times. The chain carries TRBV28 and TRBJ1-5, with D hard to call. Germline V lookup: CDR1 MDHEN, CDR2 SYDVKM. The CDR3 contains 15 residues. V gave up 5 bases and J gave up 1 base, with 12 bases separating them. CDR3 in amino acids: CASSPRPGSNQPQHF. The CDR3 DNA follows: TGTGCCAGCAGTCCTAGACCGGGAAGCAATCAGCCCCAGCATTTT.

This clone has a handful of counts. The chain couples TRBV11-2 to TRBJ2-3; 8 bases map to TRBD2. V lost 5 bases, J lost 2 bases, and 3 bases stayed unmatched. The CDR3 is made up of 14 amino acids. In germline, CDR1 is SGHAT, CDR2 FQNNGV. CDR3 sequence reads: CASSPGLATDTQYF. The CDR3 coding sequence is TGTGCCAGCAGCCCTGGACTAGCCACAGATACGCAGTATTTT.

The chain combines TRBV5-8 with TRBJ2-7; no clear D gene. There are 15 residues in the CDR3. Trimming left V 6 bases short and J 4 bases short, with 20 bases between. Germline assignment: CDR1 SGHTS and CDR2 YDEGEE. The CDR3 protein is CASIRDGNFVYEQYF. The CDR3 DNA sequence: TGTGCCAGCATAAGAGATGGTAATTTCGTATACGAGCAGTACTTC. Together with reference TRBV5-8 and TRBJ2-7, the CDR3 gives the full variable domain: EAGVTQSPTHLIKTRGQQATLRCSPISGHTSVYWYQQALGLGLQFLLWYDEGEERNRGNFPPRFSGRQFPNYSSELNVNALELEDSALYLCASIRDGNFVYEQYFGPGTRLTVT.

The table lists this clone with a count of one. The chain employs TRBV5-1 and TRBJ1-1; TRBD1 is a possible D gene (6 bases). Trimming left V 4 bases short and J 2 bases short, with 18 bases between. Germline V gene sequence: CDR1 SGHRS, CDR2 YFSETQ. CDR3 length equals 16 residues. CDR3 sequence reads: CASSAGHNGGNTEAFF. DNA for the CDR3: TGCGCCAGCAGCGCTGGTCACAATGGGGGCAACACTGAAGCTTTCTTT.

This clone was recorded once. This sequence joins TRBV7-9 and TRBJ2-7; TRBD1 agrees at 7 bases. The junction had 4 bases not matched to a gene; V was cut back by 1 base and J by 1 base. From germline, CDR1 is SEHNR and CDR2 FQNEAQ (reference sequence). This CDR3 region has 15 residues. The CDR3 coding sequence is TGTGCCAGCAGCTTAGGAGGGGGCACTTCCTACGAGCAGTACTTC. Encoded protein: CASSLGGGTSYEQYF.

J is TRBJ2-2 and V is TRBV30; D may correspond to TRBD1 or TRBD2 (5 bases each). The CDR3 has 17 residues. Trimming took 4 bases from V and 4 from J, leaving 22 bases between them. CDR1 is GTSNPN and CDR2 is SVGIG in the germline V gene (reference sequence). In DNA form, the CDR3 reads TGTGCCTGGAAAGTGTGGGGGTCCAGAAAAATCACCGGGGAGCTGTTTTTT. Encoded protein: CAWKVWGSRKITGELFF.

The V gene is TRBV19, the J gene TRBJ2-3; possible D gene TRBD1, 5 bases. Germline CDR1 is LNHDA and CDR2 is SQIVND (reference sequence). Trimming pared 4 bases from V and 0 bases from J, leaving 17 bases between. This CDR3 contains 17 residues. CDR3 in DNA: TGTGCCAGTAGTACGCTAGGGGCTGATCCTAGCACAGATACGCAGTATTTT. Its translation: CASSTLGADPSTDTQYF.

This clone was seen a few times. This chain uses TRBV28 with TRBJ1-1; D is unresolved. Germline V gene lookup returns CDR1 MDHEN and CDR2 SYDVKM. The CDR3 loop spans 13 amino acids. Trimming removed 3 bases from V and 3 bases from J, with 8 bases in between. This chain's CDR3 is CASSFVGDTEAFF. As DNA, the CDR3 is TGTGCCAGCAGTTTCGTTGGGGACACTGAAGCTTTCTTT.

V and J are TRBV6-6 and TRBJ2-1; 7 nucleotides agree with TRBD1. CDR3 length equals 15 residues. The trim removed 7 bases at V and 0 bases at J, leaving 6 bases unmatched. The V gene's germline CDR1 is MNHNY and CDR2 SVGAGI (reference sequence). The CDR3 DNA follows: TGTGCCAGCAACCTAGGGGGCGGCTCCTACAATGAGCAGTTCTTC. Amino acid sequence: CASNLGGGSYNEQFF.

V gene TRBV5-1 combines with J gene TRBJ2-3, with a weak D call TRBD1 (6 bases). Germline loops: CDR1 SGHRS, CDR2 YFSETQ. This CDR3 has 16 residues. V dropped 5 bases and J dropped 1 base, with 17 bases sitting between them. Here the CDR3 reads CASSREPKGGTDTQYF. As DNA, the CDR3 is TGCGCCAGCAGTAGAGAGCCAAAGGGGGGCACAGATACGCAGTATTTT.

This clone has just a few counts. CDR3 nucleotide sequence: TGTGCCAGCAGCTTAGGCCATGGGGGCGGGAGTGGCAATGAGCAGTTCTTC. The encoded protein is CASSLGHGGGSGNEQFF. The rearrangement joins TRBV7-6 to TRBJ2-1; D perhaps matches TRBD2 (7 bases). The V end was cut by 1 base, the J end by 6 bases, with 19 bases between. The CDR3 extends over 17 amino acids. Per germline, CDR1 SGHVS and CDR2 FNYEAQ.